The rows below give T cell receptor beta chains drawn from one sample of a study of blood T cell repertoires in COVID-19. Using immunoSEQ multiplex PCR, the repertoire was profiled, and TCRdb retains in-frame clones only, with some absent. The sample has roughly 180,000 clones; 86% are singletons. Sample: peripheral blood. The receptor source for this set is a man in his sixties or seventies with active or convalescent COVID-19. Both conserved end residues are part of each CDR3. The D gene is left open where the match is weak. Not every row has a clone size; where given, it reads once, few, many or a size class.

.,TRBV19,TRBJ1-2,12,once,TGTGCCAGTAGTATTGAGAACTATGGCTACACCTTC,CASSIENYGYTF
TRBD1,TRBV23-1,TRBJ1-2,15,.,TGCGCCAGCAGTCAATTGAGGACAGGTAACTATGGCTACACCTTC,CASSQLRTGNYGYTF
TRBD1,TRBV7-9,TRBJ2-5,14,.,TGTGCCAGCAGCCTCGGGACAGCCCAAGAGACCCAGTACTTC,CASSLGTAQETQYF
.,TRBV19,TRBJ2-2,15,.,TGTGCCAGTAGTACCGCGGGACCCAACACCGGGGAGCTGTTTTTT,CASSTAGPNTGELFF
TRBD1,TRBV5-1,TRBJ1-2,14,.,TGCGCCAGCAGCCACAGGGGTGCGGACTATGGCTACACCTTC,CASSHRGADYGYTF
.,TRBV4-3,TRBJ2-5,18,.,TGCGCCAGCAGCCAAGTGAGGGGGGCCGGGGGGTACCAAGAGACCCAGTACTTC,CASSQVRGAGGYQETQYF
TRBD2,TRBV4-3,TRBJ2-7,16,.,TGCGCCAGCAGCCAAGCAGGGACTAGCGGTTCCTACGAGCAGTACTTC,CASSQAGTSGSYEQYF
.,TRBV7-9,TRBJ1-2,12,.,TGTGCCAGCAGCCTCGTCAGCTATGGCTACACCTTC,CASSLVSYGYTF
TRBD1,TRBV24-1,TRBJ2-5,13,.,TGTGCCACCAGAAGGACAGGGGAAGAGACCCAGTACTTC,CATRRTGEETQYF
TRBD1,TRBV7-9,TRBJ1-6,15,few,TGTGCCAGCAGCTTAGCCCAGGGGGCCCCTTCACCCCTCCACTTT,CASSLAQGAPSPLHF
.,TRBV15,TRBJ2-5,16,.,TGTGCCACCAGCAGGGACGATAAAGGGGCCCAAGAGACCCAGTACTTC,CATSRDDKGAQETQYF
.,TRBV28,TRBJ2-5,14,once,TGTGCCAGCAGTTTAGGCTCGGCGAGGAAGACCCAGTACTTC,CASSLGSARKTQYF
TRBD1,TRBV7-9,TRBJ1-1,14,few,TGTGCCAGCAGCCCGCGACAGGGGGACACTGAAGCTTTCTTT,CASSPRQGDTEAFF
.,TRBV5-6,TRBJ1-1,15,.,TGTGCCAGCAGCATACAGGGTTACATGAACACTGAAGCTTTCTTT,CASSIQGYMNTEAFF
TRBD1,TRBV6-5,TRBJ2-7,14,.,TGTGCCAGCAGTCAAACAGGGGCCCTAGACGAGCAGTACTTC,CASSQTGALDEQYF
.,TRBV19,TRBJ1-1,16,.,TGTGCCAGTAGTACCCGGGGAGGGATGGCGGACACTGAAGCTTTCTTT,CASSTRGGMADTEAFF
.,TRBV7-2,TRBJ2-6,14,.,TGTGCCAGCAGCCCTCCCGGGGGGGCCAACGTCCTGACTTTC,CASSPPGGANVLTF
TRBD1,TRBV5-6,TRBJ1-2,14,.,TGTGCCAGCAGCTTCATCAGGGGGGCGTATGGCTACACCTTC,CASSFIRGAYGYTF
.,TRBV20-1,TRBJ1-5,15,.,TGCAGTGCTAGTCGCACGAGGGGGAGCAATCAGCCCCAGCATTTT,CSASRTRGSNQPQHF
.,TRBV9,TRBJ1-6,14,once,TGTGCCAGCAGCGTAGAGTCCGGGTATTCACCCCTCCACTTT,CASSVESGYSPLHF
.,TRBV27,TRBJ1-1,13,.,TGTGCCAGCAGCCGGATCCCCTGGACTAGTGCTTTCTTT,CASSRIPWTSAFF
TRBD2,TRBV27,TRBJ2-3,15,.,TGTGCCAGCACCTTGGGGGGGTCTAGCACAGATACGCAGTATTTT,CASTLGGSSTDTQYF
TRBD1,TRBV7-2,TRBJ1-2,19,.,TGTGCCAGCAGCCCCGGGGGGGGGACAGGGGGTCCTACAGGCTATGGCTACACCTTC,CASSPGGGTGGPTGYGYTF
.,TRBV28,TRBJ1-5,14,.,TGTGCCAGCAGTTCCCTGGCAGGGATTCAGCCCCAGCATTTT,CASSSLAGIQPQHF
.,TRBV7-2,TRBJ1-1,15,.,TGTGCCAGCACCCCCAGGGTTGTTGAGAGCACTGAAGCTTTCTTT,CASTPRVVESTEAFF
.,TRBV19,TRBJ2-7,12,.,TGTGCCAGTACTAGAGGCCCCTACGAGCAGTACTTC,CASTRGPYEQYF